These 13 T cell receptor beta chains share one sample of origin, sequenced in a study of neurological immune-mediated disorders. TCRdb recomputed calls from the 5' RACE reads with MiXCR, one row per CDR3 protein. The sample carries approximately 130,000 distinct CDR3 sequences, more than 2.5% recorded once. Sample: PBMCs. The receptor source for this set is a woman between 25 and 40 years old with multiple sclerosis.

This clonotype was detected many times. The chain recombines TRBV12-3 or TRBV12-4 with TRBJ1-4; D is possibly TRBD1 (6 bases). The CDR3 runs to 15 residues. The V and J ends lost 5 bases and 0 bases respectively, with 10 bases between them. CDR3 loop: CASSPGQTTNEKLFF. The CDR3 nucleotides read TGTGCCAGCAGTCCAGGACAGACAACTAATGAAAAACTGTTTTTT.

This clonotype has ten or more counts. The CDR3 coding sequence is TGCGCCAGCAGCCCCTGGGGGGGACAAGAGACCCAGTACTTC. It translates to CASSPWGGQETQYF. This rearrangement joins TRBV5-1 to TRBJ2-5; TRBD2 aligns across 7 bases. The J segment lost 2 bases and the V segment lost 4 bases, leaving 5 bases of the junction unmatched. Germline V lookup: CDR1 SGHRS, CDR2 YFSETQ. The CDR3 loop spans 14 amino acids.

Many counts were recorded for this clonotype. The CDR3 loop reads CSAQPGLASKTQYF. For the CDR3, the DNA is TGCAGTGCTCAACCGGGACTAGCTTCAAAGACCCAGTACTTC. This chain connects TRBV20-1 to TRBJ2-5; 9 nucleotides match TRBD2. This CDR3 comprises 14 residues. CDR1 is DFQATT, CDR2 SNEGSKA, per germline (reference sequence). V gave up 5 bases and J gave up 6 bases; unmatched junction bases: 10.

There are many counts of this clonotype. The chain joins TRBV3-1 to TRBJ1-1; D may be TRBD1 (6 bases). The length of the CDR3 is 16 residues. Trimming stripped 2 bases from V and 6 bases from J, with 19 bases between. Germline CDR1 and CDR2: LGHDT and YNNKEL (reference sequence). The CDR3: CASSQYGGGSDPEAFF. CDR3 nucleotides: TGTGCCAGCAGCCAATATGGGGGGGGCAGTGACCCTGAAGCTTTCTTT.

This clonotype was recorded many times. This rearrangement joins TRBV6-5 to TRBJ2-2, with D perhaps matching TRBD1 (6 bases). CDR3 length: 17 amino acids. V was trimmed by 0 bases and J by 3 bases, leaving 14 bases between them. Germline loops: CDR1 MNHEY, CDR2 SVGAGI. This chain's CDR3 is CASSYSKGGSDTGELFF. The CDR3 coding sequence is TGTGCCAGCAGTTACTCTAAAGGGGGATCGGACACCGGGGAGCTGTTTTTT.

This clonotype has at least ten counts. This chain connects TRBV3-1 to TRBJ1-1; D gene ambiguous. Germline CDR1 LGHDT, CDR2 YNNKEL (reference sequence). This CDR3 has 15 residues. The germline V and J ends were trimmed by 3 bases and 1 base, with 12 bases remaining between them. In DNA, the CDR3 is TGTGCCAGCAGCCAGTCCGGGGAGAGGAACACTGAAGCTTTCTTT. Amino acids: CASSQSGERNTEAFF. Drawing the rest from reference TRBV3-1 and TRBJ1-1, the complete variable domain is DTAVSQTPKYLVTQMGNDKSIKCEQNLGHDTMYWYKQDSKKFLKIMFSYNNKELIINETVPNRFSPKSPDKAHLNLHINSLELGDSAVYFCASSQSGERNTEAFFGQGTRLTVV.

This clonotype has ten or more counts. The chain links TRBV5-6 to TRBJ1-2, with D unclear. The V gene lost 4 bases and the J gene lost 6 bases, with 10 bases spanning the gap. The germline CDR1 and CDR2 sequences are SGHDT and YYEEEE. The CDR3 runs to 12 residues. CDR3 residues: CASSGYQDGYTF. CDR3 nucleotide sequence: TGTGCCAGCAGCGGATATCAGGATGGCTACACCTTC.

This clonotype appeared many times. The V and J genes are TRBV5-6 and TRBJ2-5; D remains unclear. Germline CDR1 is SGHDT and CDR2 is YYEEEE. The V and J ends lost 5 bases and 5 bases respectively, with 13 bases between them. This CDR3 is built from 13 residues. Here the CDR3 reads CASSSIYTETQYF. The CDR3, as DNA: TGTGCCAGCAGTTCAATCTATACCGAGACCCAGTACTTC.

Many counts were recorded for this clonotype. The chain is built from TRBV5-1 and TRBJ2-3; no firm D call. Looked up from germline, CDR1 is SGHRS and CDR2 is YFSETQ. Trimming took 4 bases from V and 2 from J, leaving 8 bases between them. This CDR3 comprises 13 residues. CDR3 sequence (DNA): TGCGCCAGCAGCCATGGTTTCACAGATACGCAGTATTTT. This codes for CASSHGFTDTQYF.

This clonotype was recorded at least ten times. This chain joins TRBV7-9 and TRBJ1-1; D is unresolved. Per the germline V gene, CDR1 is SEHNR and CDR2 is FQNEAQ (reference sequence). CDR3 length: 11 amino acids. The V end lost 10 bases, the J end lost 7 bases, and 13 bases lay between the germline ends. The CDR3 reads CATILEYEAFF. CDR3 coding DNA: TGTGCCACCATACTCGAGTATGAAGCTTTCTTT. The whole variable domain, filled in from reference TRBV7-9 and TRBJ1-1, reads DTGVSQNPRHKITKRGQNVTFRCDPISEHNRLYWYRQTLGQGPEFLTYFQNEAQLEKSRLLSDRFSAERPKGSFSTLEIQRTEQGDSAMYLCATILEYEAFFGQGTRLTVV.

This clonotype appeared many times. V gene TRBV3-1 combines with J gene TRBJ1-2, with TRBD1 as a possible D gene (5 bases). V was shortened by 1 base and J by 2 bases, with 8 bases between the two germline ends. This CDR3 contains 14 residues. The germline V gene has CDR1 LGHDT and CDR2 YNNKEL (reference sequence). CDR3 in DNA: TGTGCCAGCAGCCAAGTCCAGGGCAACTATGGCTACACCTTC. It encodes CASSQVQGNYGYTF.

In this sample, this clonotype turned up many times. V usage is TRBV25-1 and J usage is TRBJ1-1; TRBD1 is a possible D gene (6 bases). CDR3 length: 17 amino acids. Trimming shortened V by 2 bases and J by 5 bases, and 21 bases separated the two germline ends. Germline V gene sequence: CDR1 MGHDK, CDR2 SYGVNS. CDR3 residues: CASSEREWGREVTEAFF. In nucleotides, the CDR3 is TGTGCCAGCAGTGAAAGGGAGTGGGGGCGCGAGGTGACTGAAGCTTTCTTT.

This clonotype was detected ten times or more. The chain joins TRBV5-1 to TRBJ2-2, with D unclear. The CDR3 sequence is 14 residues long. The V end was cut by 1 base, the J end by 1 base, with 5 bases between. Germline values: CDR1 SGHRS, CDR2 YFSETQ. The CDR3 is CASSLRMNTGELFF. DNA of the CDR3: TGCGCCAGCAGCTTGCGGATGAACACCGGGGAGCTGTTTTTT. The whole variable domain, remainder taken from reference TRBV5-1 and TRBJ2-2, is KAGVTQTPRYLIKTRGQQVTLSCSPISGHRSVSWYQQTPGQGLQFLFEYFSETQRNKGNFPGRFSGRQFSNSRSEMNVSTLELGDSALYLCASSLRMNTGELFFGEGSRLTVL.